A few counts support the clone carrying this T cell receptor beta chain. What it binds is not known. The sample belongs to a study of cytomegalovirus exposure and HLA in healthy donors. General study results and limits: A later look showed TCR association rates differing by HLA locus, highest for DRB1 and lowest for HLA-C. The likely origin of a cluster of highly shared sequence variants was a sequencing artifact.

Primers included in the PCR were 60 Vbeta and 13 Jbeta primers. Only in-frame clones appear in the TCRdb table, and some are missing; sequencing was by immunoSEQ multiplex PCR. The profile covers 35,000 to 55,000 clones, with around 60% appearing a single time and around 11% taken by the ten largest. V was clipped by 6 bases and J by 0 bases, with 9 bases between them. The CDR3 runs to 13 residues. CDR1 SGHAT and CDR2 FQNNGV come from the germline V gene. This rearrangement joins TRBV11-2 to TRBJ2-7; D is ambiguous. The sample consisted of PBMCs. This clonotype was sampled from a man aged 60 to 75 in good health and CMV-seropositive. This chain's CDR3 is CASRLASSYEQYF. The CDR3 DNA follows: TGTGCCAGCAGGTTGGCCTCCTCCTACGAGCAGTACTTC.